The rows below give T cell receptor beta chains drawn from one sample of a study of neurological immune-mediated disorders. MiXCR was run by TCRdb on the 5' RACE reads, yielding one entry per CDR3 protein. The table lists roughly 50,000 distinct CDR3 sequences, about an eighth of them singletons. The sequenced material came from PBMCs. The source is a woman aged 55-70 years with HTLV-1-associated myelopathy (HAM/TSP). CDR3s leave out the opening cysteine and the closing phenylalanine or tryptophan.

J | V | CDR3
TRBJ2-3 | TRBV18 | ASSAVGSGSADTQY
TRBJ1-2 | TRBV20-1 | SAREQANYGYT
TRBJ2-3 | TRBV2 | ASSEGPYTSGRATDTQY
TRBJ1-4 | TRBV7-2 | ASSSGGWDEKLF
TRBJ1-1 | TRBV5-1 | ASSLKGGRDTEAF
TRBJ2-7 | TRBV7-3 | ASSLTAGGREQY
TRBJ2-3 | TRBV7-9 | ASSNTYVSGRGDTQY
TRBJ2-1 | TRBV5-1 | ASSPEGDNYNEQF
TRBJ1-1 | TRBV5-5 | ASSFSSQANTEAF
TRBJ2-5 | TRBV3-1 | ASSQGQGRQETQY